The 10 T cell receptor beta chains presented below share a single source sample, sequenced in a study of CD8+CD57+ T cells in acquired aplastic anemia. Genomic DNA served as template for TCR beta VDJ and CDR3 profiling. TCRdb re-called the reads with MiXCR, one entry per CDR3 protein. Of roughly 200,000 distinct CDR3 sequences detected, roughly 60% appear once; the ten largest clones hold approximately 42%. CD8+CD57+ cell expansion had been shown by flow cytometry in patients chosen for sequencing. The sequenced sample was sorted CD4+, CD8+, or CD8+CD57+ T cells (not recorded which) from PBMCs. Source of these receptors: a human donor with aplastic anemia.

The CDR3 DNA is TGCGCCAGCAGTGAAATAGGCCAGGGATTCGGCTACACCTTC. As protein: CASSEIGQGFGYTF. This chain joins TRBV10-2 and TRBJ1-2, with D possibly matching TRBD1 (5 bases). V shed 3 bases and J shed 8 bases, with 16 bases lying between them. This CDR3 contains 14 residues. Germline lookup yields CDR1 WSHSY and CDR2 SAAADI.

This clonotype was found many times. The chain couples TRBV6-5 to TRBJ1-3; TRBD1 is a possible D gene (6 bases). The CDR3 consists of 15 residues. Germline values: CDR1 MNHEY, CDR2 SVGAGI. V lost 4 bases and J 0 bases, leaving 10 bases between the germline ends. CDR3 nucleotides: TGTGCCAGCAGTTCCCCGGACAGCTCTGGAAACACCATATATTTT. Translation: CASSSPDSSGNTIYF.

V usage is TRBV7-2 and J usage is TRBJ2-7, with 8 nucleotides matching TRBD1. In germline, CDR1 is SGHTA, CDR2 FQGNSA. The ends lost 4 bases at V and 3 bases at J; junction bases unmatched: 11. This CDR3 has 16 residues. The CDR3 here is CASSSFNQGAFYEQYF. The CDR3 coding sequence is TGTGCCAGCAGCTCCTTCAATCAGGGGGCATTCTACGAGCAGTACTTC.

The chain uses TRBV7-6 and TRBJ2-2; perhaps TRBD1 as D (5 bases). The CDR3 runs to 14 residues. Germline assignment: CDR1 SGHVS and CDR2 FNYEAQ. V was pared by 8 bases and J by 4 bases, with 14 bases between. Here the CDR3 reads CASSQFRVTGELFF. The CDR3 region has the DNA TGTGCCAGCTCCCAGTTCAGGGTCACCGGGGAGCTGTTTTTT.

The chain recombines TRBV20-1 with TRBJ2-7; a possible D gene is TRBD2 (5 bases). Trimming cost V 0 bases and J 2 bases, with 11 bases left between them. The CDR3 has 14 residues. The germline V gene has CDR1 DFQATT and CDR2 SNEGSKA (reference sequence). CDR3 protein: CSARDRTGAYEQYF. Written as DNA, the CDR3 is TGCAGTGCTAGAGATCGGACTGGAGCCTACGAGCAGTACTTC.

This clonotype has ten or more counts. The chain has TRBV13 and TRBJ2-7, with D perhaps matching TRBD2 (6 bases). The germline V gene encodes CDR1 PRHDT and CDR2 FYEKMQ (reference sequence). There are 13 residues in the CDR3. Trimming removed 5 bases at V and 6 bases at J, with 14 bases between. The CDR3 bases are TGTGCCAGCAGCGGTTCGCGGGGAGGCGAGCAGTACTTC. Its protein is CASSGSRGGEQYF.

The chain is built from TRBV7-2 and TRBJ2-7; D gene unclear. Germline V gene lookup returns CDR1 SGHTA and CDR2 FQGNSA. This CDR3 contains 11 residues. Trimming took 4 bases from V and 7 from J, leaving 8 bases between them. In nucleotides, the CDR3 is TGTGCCAGCAGCTCCTTGGGGGAGCAGTACTTC. Amino acids: CASSSLGEQYF.

Ten or more counts support this clonotype. This CDR3 is CSVEGQGKIGEAFF. The CDR3, as DNA: TGCAGCGTTGAAGGACAGGGAAAAATCGGTGAAGCTTTCTTT. The chain joins TRBV29-1 to TRBJ1-1; 7 bases agree with TRBD1. The V gene end was trimmed by 1 base and the J gene end by 7 bases; junction bases not matched to a gene: 9. The CDR3 sequence is 14 residues long. Germline V CDR1 and CDR2: SQVTM, ANQGSEA.

The chain has TRBV9 and TRBJ1-5; 9 bases match TRBD1. V gave up 3 bases and J gave up 5 bases; unmatched junction bases: 3. The CDR3 is made up of 14 amino acids. Germline V gene sequence: CDR1 SGDLS, CDR2 YYNGEE. This CDR3 reads CASSDRDRDQPQHF. CDR3 bases: TGTGCCAGCAGCGACCGGGACAGGGATCAGCCCCAGCATTTT. Complete variable domain (other parts from reference TRBV9 and TRBJ1-5): DSGVTQTPKHLITATGQRVTLRCSPRSGDLSVYWYQQSLDQGLQFLIQYYNGEERAKGNILERFSAQQFPDLHSELNLSSLELGDSALYFCASSDRDRDQPQHFGDGTRLSIL.

J is TRBJ1-1 and V is TRBV12-3 or TRBV12-4; unclear D gene. The CDR3 extends over 13 amino acids. The V and J ends lost 3 bases and 1 base respectively, with 6 bases between them. The CDR3, as DNA: TGTGCCAGCAGTTTTAGGGCGAACACTGAAGCTTTCTTT. Its translation: CASSFRANTEAFF.